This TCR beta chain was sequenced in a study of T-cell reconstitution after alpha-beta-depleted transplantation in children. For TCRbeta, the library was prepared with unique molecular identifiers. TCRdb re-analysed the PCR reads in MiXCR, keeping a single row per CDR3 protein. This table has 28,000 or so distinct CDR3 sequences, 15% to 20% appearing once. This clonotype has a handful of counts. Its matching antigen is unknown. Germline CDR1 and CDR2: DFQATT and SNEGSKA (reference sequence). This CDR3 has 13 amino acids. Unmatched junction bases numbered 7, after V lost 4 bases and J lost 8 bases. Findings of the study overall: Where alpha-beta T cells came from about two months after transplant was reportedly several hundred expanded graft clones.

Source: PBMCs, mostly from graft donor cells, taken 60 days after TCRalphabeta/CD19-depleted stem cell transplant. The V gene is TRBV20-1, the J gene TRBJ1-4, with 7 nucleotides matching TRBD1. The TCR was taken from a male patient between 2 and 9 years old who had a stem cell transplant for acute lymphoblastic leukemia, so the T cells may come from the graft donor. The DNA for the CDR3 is TGCAGTGCTATAGACAGGGTAGGCGAAAAACTGTTTTTT. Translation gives CSAIDRVGEKLFF.